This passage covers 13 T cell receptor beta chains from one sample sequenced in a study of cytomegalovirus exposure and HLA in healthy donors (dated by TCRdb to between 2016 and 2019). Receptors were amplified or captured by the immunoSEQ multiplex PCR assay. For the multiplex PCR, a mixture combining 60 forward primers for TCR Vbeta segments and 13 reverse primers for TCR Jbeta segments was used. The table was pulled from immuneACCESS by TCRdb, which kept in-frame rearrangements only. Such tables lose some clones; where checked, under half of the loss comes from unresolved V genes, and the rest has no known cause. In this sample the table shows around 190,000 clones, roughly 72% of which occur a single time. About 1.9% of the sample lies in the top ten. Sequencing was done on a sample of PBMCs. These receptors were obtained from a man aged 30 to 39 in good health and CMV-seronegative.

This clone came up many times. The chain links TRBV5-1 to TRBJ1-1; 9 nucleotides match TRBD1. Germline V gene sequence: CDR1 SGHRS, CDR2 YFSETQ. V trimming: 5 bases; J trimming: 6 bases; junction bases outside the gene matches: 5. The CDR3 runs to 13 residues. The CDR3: CASSQGTGSEAFF. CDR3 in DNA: TGCGCCAGCAGTCAAGGGACAGGGTCTGAAGCTTTCTTT.

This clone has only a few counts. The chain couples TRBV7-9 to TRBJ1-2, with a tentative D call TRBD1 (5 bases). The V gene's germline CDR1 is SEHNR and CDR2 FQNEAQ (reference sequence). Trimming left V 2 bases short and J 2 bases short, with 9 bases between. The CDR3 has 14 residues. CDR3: CASSLSSGNYGYTF. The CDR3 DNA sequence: TGTGCCAGCAGCTTATCCTCAGGGAACTATGGCTACACCTTC. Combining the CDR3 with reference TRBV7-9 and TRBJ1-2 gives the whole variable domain DTGVSQNPRHKITKRGQNVTFRCDPISEHNRLYWYRQTLGQGPEFLTYFQNEAQLEKSRLLSDRFSAERPKGSFSTLEIQRTEQGDSAMYLCASSLSSGNYGYTFGSGTRLTVV.

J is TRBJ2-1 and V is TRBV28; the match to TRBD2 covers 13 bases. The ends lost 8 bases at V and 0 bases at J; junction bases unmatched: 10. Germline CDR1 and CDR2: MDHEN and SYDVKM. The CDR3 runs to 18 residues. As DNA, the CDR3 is TGTGCCAGCCGGTCGGGACTAGCGGGGTTTAGCTCCTACAATGAGCAGTTCTTC. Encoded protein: CASRSGLAGFSSYNEQFF.

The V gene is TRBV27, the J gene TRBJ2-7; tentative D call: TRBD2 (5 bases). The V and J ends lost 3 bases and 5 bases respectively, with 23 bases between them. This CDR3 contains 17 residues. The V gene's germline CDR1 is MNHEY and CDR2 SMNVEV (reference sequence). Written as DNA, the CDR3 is TGTGCCAGCAGTTTTAAATGGGGTCGAGTTAGCGTTAACGAGCAGTACTTC. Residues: CASSFKWGRVSVNEQYF.

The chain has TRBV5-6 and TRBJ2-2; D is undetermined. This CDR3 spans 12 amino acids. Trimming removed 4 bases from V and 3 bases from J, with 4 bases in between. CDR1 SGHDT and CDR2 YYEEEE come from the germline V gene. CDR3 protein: CASSQYTGELFF. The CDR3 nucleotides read TGTGCCAGCAGCCAATACACCGGGGAGCTGTTTTTT.

This CDR3 reads CASSPSGGSGANVLTF. Written as DNA, the CDR3 is TGTGCCAGCAGCCCCTCAGGGGGCTCTGGGGCCAACGTCCTGACTTTC. V gene TRBV27 combines with J gene TRBJ2-6, with 7 bases aligning to TRBD1. Looked up from germline, CDR1 is MNHEY and CDR2 is SMNVEV (reference sequence). V shed 6 bases, J shed 0 bases, and the junction held 5 bases outside the gene matches. The CDR3 extends over 16 amino acids.

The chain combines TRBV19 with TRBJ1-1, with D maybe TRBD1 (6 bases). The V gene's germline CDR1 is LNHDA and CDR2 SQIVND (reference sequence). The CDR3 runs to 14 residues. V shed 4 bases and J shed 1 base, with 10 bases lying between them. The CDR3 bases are TGTGCCAGTAGTACTCGGACAGCGAACACTGAAGCTTTCTTT. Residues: CASSTRTANTEAFF.

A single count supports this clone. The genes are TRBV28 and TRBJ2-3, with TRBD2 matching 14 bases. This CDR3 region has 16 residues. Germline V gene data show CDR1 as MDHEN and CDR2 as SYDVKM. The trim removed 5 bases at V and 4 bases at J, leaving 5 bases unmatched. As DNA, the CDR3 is TGTGCCAGCAGTCCCGGACTAGCGGGAGGTCCAGATACGCAGTATTTT. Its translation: CASSPGLAGGPDTQYF.

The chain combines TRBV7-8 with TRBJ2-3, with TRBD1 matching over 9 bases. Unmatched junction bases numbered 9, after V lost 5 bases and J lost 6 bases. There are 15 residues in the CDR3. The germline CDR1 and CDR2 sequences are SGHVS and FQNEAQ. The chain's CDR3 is CASSPRGQGVDTQYF. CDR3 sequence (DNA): TGTGCCAGCAGCCCTAGGGGACAGGGTGTGGATACGCAGTATTTT.

CDR3 amino acids: CASSLAQGQTDTQYF. The CDR3 region has the DNA TGTGCCAGCAGCTTAGCTCAGGGACAGACAGATACGCAGTATTTT. The rearrangement links TRBV7-9 to TRBJ2-3; 7 nucleotides match TRBD1. The CDR3 has 15 amino acids. CDR1 and CDR2 (germline): SEHNR, FQNEAQ (reference sequence). J lost 3 bases, V lost 0 bases, and 3 bases had no gene match.

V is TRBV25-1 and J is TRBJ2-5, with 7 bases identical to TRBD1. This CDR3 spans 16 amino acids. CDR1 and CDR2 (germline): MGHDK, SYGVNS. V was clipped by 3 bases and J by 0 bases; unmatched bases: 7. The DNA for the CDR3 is TGTGCCAGCAGTGATCCCGAGGACAGGTACCAAGAGACCCAGTACTTC. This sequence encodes CASSDPEDRYQETQYF.

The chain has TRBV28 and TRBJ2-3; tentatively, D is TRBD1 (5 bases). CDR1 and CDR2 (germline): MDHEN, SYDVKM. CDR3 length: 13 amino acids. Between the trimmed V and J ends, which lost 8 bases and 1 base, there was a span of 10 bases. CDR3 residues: CASFQGRTDTQYF. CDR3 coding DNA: TGTGCCAGCTTCCAGGGCCGCACAGATACGCAGTATTTT.

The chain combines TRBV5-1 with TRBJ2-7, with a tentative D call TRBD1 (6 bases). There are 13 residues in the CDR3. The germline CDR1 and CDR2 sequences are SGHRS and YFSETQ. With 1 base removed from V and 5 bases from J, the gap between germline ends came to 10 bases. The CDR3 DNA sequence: TGCGCCAGCAGCTTGTCAGGGGTCAACGAGCAGTACTTC. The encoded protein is CASSLSGVNEQYF.